This is a list of T cell receptor beta chains from one sample in a study of Ad26.COV2.S vaccination and SARS-CoV-2 variants. TCRdb's table, derived via immunoSEQ multiplex PCR, lists solely in-frame clones and lacks some. The sample lists approximately 410,000 clones, roughly 90% occurring once. Material: peripheral blood, obtained in a trial of Ad26.COV2.S vaccine versus placebo. The receptors derive from a person between 18 and 65 years old who received the Ad26.COV2.S COVID-19 vaccine or a placebo. The CDR3 runs from the conserved cysteine through the conserved F or W. D genes are given only for firm matches. A clone size is listed for some rows: how often the clone was seen (once, few, many), or a class if it is expanded.

j_call v_call clone_size d_call cdr3_aa cdr3_nt
TRBJ2-7 TRBV11-2 - - CASSLGASGHTYEQYF TGTGCCAGCAGCTTAGGCGCATCGGGACACACCTACGAGCAGTACTTC
TRBJ2-6 TRBV19 once - CASSPDSGSASGANVLTF TGTGCCAGTAGTCCTGACAGTGGGTCCGCCTCTGGGGCCAACGTCCTGACTTTC
TRBJ2-5 TRBV2 - TRBD2 CASSEKGLAYPRETQYF TGTGCCAGCAGCGAAAAGGGACTAGCGTACCCCCGGGAGACCCAGTACTTC
TRBJ2-2 TRBV9 - TRBD2 CASSVVLAGGSSSGELFF TGTGCCAGCAGCGTAGTACTAGCGGGGGGGTCGTCCTCCGGGGAGCTGTTTTTT
TRBJ2-7 TRBV24-1 - - CATRGRSYEQYF TGTGCCACCAGGGGCAGGAGCTACGAGCAGTACTTC
TRBJ1-1 TRBV28 - TRBD1 CASSSSQGWTEAFF TGTGCCAGCAGTTCTTCACAGGGGTGGACTGAAGCTTTCTTT
TRBJ1-1 TRBV19 - TRBD1 CASSNRGGRGTEAFF TGTGCCAGTAGTAACAGGGGGGGTCGGGGCACTGAAGCTTTCTTT
TRBJ1-3 TRBV7-9 - - CASSSGRSGNTIYF TGTGCCAGCAGCTCTGGCCGCTCTGGAAACACCATATATTTT
TRBJ2-7 TRBV4-3 - - CASSQGHEQYF TGCGCCAGCAGCCAAGGACACGAGCAGTACTTC
TRBJ2-1 TRBV4-1 - TRBD2 CASSYGLAGEQFF TGCGCCAGCAGCTACGGACTAGCAGGGGAGCAGTTCTTC
TRBJ1-2 TRBV6-5 few - CASSYSTARYGYTF TGTGCCAGCAGTTACTCGACAGCCCGCTATGGCTACACCTTC
TRBJ2-1 TRBV7-9 - TRBD2 CASSFLSGGDNEQFF TGTGCCAGCAGCTTCCTTAGCGGGGGAGACAATGAGCAGTTCTTC
TRBJ2-1 TRBV5-1 - - CASSLAGLRSYNEQFF TGCGCCAGCAGCTTGGCGGGACTCCGCTCCTACAATGAGCAGTTCTTC
TRBJ2-1 TRBV29-1 - TRBD1 CSVDGQGASYNEQFF TGCAGCGTTGATGGGCAGGGGGCCTCCTACAATGAGCAGTTCTTC
TRBJ2-3 TRBV15 - - CATSRDRPADTQYF TGTGCCACCAGCAGAGATCGACCCGCAGATACGCAGTATTTT
TRBJ2-3 TRBV5-1 few TRBD1 CASSTGQGKNTDTQYF TGCGCCAGCAGCACAGGACAGGGGAAAAACACAGATACGCAGTATTTT
TRBJ2-3 TRBV19 - TRBD2 CASSSRRLAGSTDTQYF TGTGCCAGTAGTAGCCGAAGGCTAGCGGGGAGCACAGATACGCAGTATTTT
TRBJ2-7 TRBV6-2/TRBV6-3 - - CASSRRGRDAVYEQYF TGTGCCAGCAGCCGGCGAGGGAGAGACGCGGTTTACGAGCAGTACTTC
TRBJ1-5 TRBV30 - - CAWSVGYIAIQPQHF TGTGCCTGGAGTGTCGGGTATATAGCAATTCAGCCCCAGCATTTT
TRBJ1-1 TRBV6-2/TRBV6-3 - - CASIYSGHRNTEAFF TGTGCCAGCATATACTCGGGACACAGGAACACTGAAGCTTTCTTT
TRBJ2-2 TRBV13 - TRBD2 CASSLGVGGDTGELFF TGTGCCAGCAGCCTTGGAGTTGGGGGGGACACCGGGGAGCTGTTTTTT
TRBJ2-5 TRBV27 - - CASSSGFTQYF TGTGCCAGCAGTTCAGGTTTCACCCAGTACTTC
TRBJ2-3 TRBV5-4 - TRBD2 CASSLETSGSTDTQYF TGTGCCAGCAGCTTGGAGACTAGCGGGAGTACAGATACGCAGTATTTT
TRBJ2-1 TRBV6-2/TRBV6-3 - TRBD2 CASSYSAQLAGGGNEQFF TGTGCCAGCAGTTACTCGGCCCAACTAGCGGGGGGAGGGAATGAGCAGTTCTTC
TRBJ1-2 TRBV5-1 - TRBD1 CASSLTSTGDYGYTF TGCGCCAGCAGCCTGACTTCGACAGGGGACTATGGCTACACCTTC
TRBJ2-7 TRBV6-1 - TRBD2 CASRELGLAGGTAYEQYF TGTGCCAGCAGGGAACTGGGACTAGCGGGGGGGACGGCCTACGAGCAGTACTTC
TRBJ2-5 TRBV5-5 - TRBD1 CASSLGLGTGGEDQYF TGTGCCAGCAGCTTGGGTTTAGGGACAGGGGGCGAGGACCAGTACTTC
TRBJ2-3 TRBV6-6 - - CASSYDRKDTQYF TGTGCCAGCAGTTACGACCGCAAAGATACGCAGTATTTT
TRBJ1-4 TRBV24-1 - - CATNKRAWGNEKLFF TGTGCCACCAATAAAAGGGCGTGGGGTAATGAAAAACTGTTTTTT